These T cell receptor beta chains were read from a single sample in a study of T cells in Graves' hyperthyroidism and ophthalmopathy. Each CDR3 protein gets one entry after TCRdb re-called the multiplex PCR reads with MiXCR. The table has 250,000 or so distinct CDR3 sequences, roughly 15% seen once. The sample comprised blood. These receptors were collected from a woman in her forties with Graves' hyperthyroidism that later progressed to Graves' ophthalmopathy. CDR3s include the opening cysteine and the closing phenylalanine or tryptophan. A D gene is named only where the DNA matches it firmly. Size tells how often a clone was seen (once, few, many) or the class of an expanded clone, and some rows leave it out.

V gene	clone size	J gene	D gene	CDR3 DNA	CDR3 protein
TRBV7-9	many	TRBJ2-1	NA	TGTGCCAGCAGCTCGTGGGAGACAGGCAATGAGCAGTTCTTC	CASSSWETGNEQFF
TRBV12-3/TRBV12-4	many	TRBJ1-1	NA	TGTGCCAGCAGTCTAGCTGAAGCTTTCTTT	CASSLAEAFF
TRBV28	NA	TRBJ1-2	NA	TGTGCCAGCAGTTTGGACAGAGAGATATATGGCTACACCTTC	CASSLDREIYGYTF
TRBV6-1	few	TRBJ1-2	NA	TGTGCCAGCTCCTACGGGATTACTAACTATGGCTACACCTTC	CASSYGITNYGYTF
TRBV5-1	many	TRBJ2-5	NA	TGCGCCAGCAGCTTAACAGGCCCCCAAGAGACCCAGTACTTC	CASSLTGPQETQYF
TRBV6-2/TRBV6-3	NA	TRBJ1-2	NA	TGTGCCAGCAGTTCGGACGGACCCTATGGCTACACCTTC	CASSSDGPYGYTF
TRBV27	many	TRBJ2-7	TRBD2	TGTGCCAGCACCGGGACTAGCGGGGCGTATGGGTCCCACGAGCAGTACTTC	CASTGTSGAYGSHEQYF
TRBV28	many	TRBJ1-4	NA	TGTGCCAGCAGCCAGATGACGGGGAATTATGAAAAACTGTTTTTT	CASSQMTGNYEKLFF
TRBV18	many	TRBJ2-7	NA	TGTGCCAGCTCACCCGTAGACTCCCCCGTCTACGAGCAGTACTTC	CASSPVDSPVYEQYF
TRBV25-1	many	TRBJ2-7	NA	TGTGCCAGCAGTGATGGACAGATGGGAGGGATAAGATACGAGCAGTACTTC	CASSDGQMGGIRYEQYF
TRBV20-1	few	TRBJ2-2	TRBD2	TGCAGTGCTAGAGAAGTGGAACTAGCGGGACGCGCGAACACCGGGGAGCTGTTTTTT	CSAREVELAGRANTGELFF
TRBV6-1	many	TRBJ2-7	TRBD2	TGTGCCAGCAGCCCTCTAGCGGCCTCCTACGAGCAGTACTTC	CASSPLAASYEQYF
TRBV20-1	many	TRBJ2-5	NA	TGCAGTGCTCCCCGTGCGGATGAGCGAGAGACCCAGTACTTC	CSAPRADERETQYF
TRBV6-1	many	TRBJ2-7	TRBD2	TGTGCCAGCAGACGATGGGGACTAGAGTCCTCCGAGCAGTACTTC	CASRRWGLESSEQYF
TRBV7-8	many	TRBJ2-1	NA	TGTGCCAGCAGCTTAGCGAGCGACCATGAGGGGCAGTTCTTC	CASSLASDHEGQFF
TRBV7-9	many	TRBJ2-1	TRBD2	TGTGCCAGCAGCCCTAGCGGGATCATCTACAATGAGCAGTTCTTC	CASSPSGIIYNEQFF
TRBV5-4	NA	TRBJ2-7	TRBD1	TGTGCCAGCAGGAAGACAGGGATCTCCTACGAGCAGTACTTC	CASRKTGISYEQYF
TRBV12-3/TRBV12-4	many	TRBJ2-7	NA	TGTGCCAGCAGCCCTCGCCAGAATAGCGAGCAGTACTTC	CASSPRQNSEQYF
TRBV20-1	NA	TRBJ2-1	NA	TGCAGTGCTAGAATCCTTAGGGATGAGCAGTTCTTC	CSARILRDEQFF
TRBV6-4	NA	TRBJ2-2	NA	TGTGCCAGCAGGCGGGACTCTCCTACCGGGGAGCTGTTTTTT	CASRRDSPTGELFF
TRBV20-1	few	TRBJ2-2	TRBD2	TGCAGTGCTAGGGTCACTAGCGGGATAGCAGGCGGGGAGCTGTTTTTT	CSARVTSGIAGGELFF
TRBV2	many	TRBJ2-2	NA	TGTGCCAGCAGGGGGGACGGGACCGGGGAGCTGTTTTTT	CASRGDGTGELFF
TRBV5-1	many	TRBJ1-1	NA	TGCGCCAGCAGCACCCCGGGGGGGTCGGGGACTGAAGCTTTCTTT	CASSTPGGSGTEAFF
TRBV6-2/TRBV6-3	many	TRBJ1-4	TRBD1	TGTGCCAGCAGTTCCAGGGGGCGGTTTGAAAAACTGTTTTTT	CASSSRGRFEKLFF
TRBV18	NA	TRBJ2-7	TRBD2	TGTGCCAGCTCACCAACTAGCGGGAATTTCCTCGAGCAGTACTTC	CASSPTSGNFLEQYF
TRBV4-1	many	TRBJ2-1	NA	TGCGCCAGCAGCCAAGATGCCAGCTCCTACAATGAGCAGTTCTTC	CASSQDASSYNEQFF
TRBV27	once	TRBJ1-3	NA	TGTGCCAGCTCGCTGGGGGGCGCAGGAAACACCATATATTTT	CASSLGGAGNTIYF
TRBV11-2	many	TRBJ1-1	TRBD1	TGTGCCAGCAGCCCGGGACAGGGAGTCGCTGAAGCTTTCTTT	CASSPGQGVAEAFF